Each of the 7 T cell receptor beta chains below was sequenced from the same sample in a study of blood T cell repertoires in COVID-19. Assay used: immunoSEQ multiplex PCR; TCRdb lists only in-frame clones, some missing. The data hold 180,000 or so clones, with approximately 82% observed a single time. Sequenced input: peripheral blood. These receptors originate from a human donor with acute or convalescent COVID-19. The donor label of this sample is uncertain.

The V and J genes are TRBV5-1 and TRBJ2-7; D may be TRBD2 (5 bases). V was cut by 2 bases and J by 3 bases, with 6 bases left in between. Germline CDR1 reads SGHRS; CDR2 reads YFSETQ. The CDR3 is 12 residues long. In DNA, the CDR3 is TGCGCCAGCAGCTTCGGGAACTACGAGCAGTACTTC. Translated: CASSFGNYEQYF. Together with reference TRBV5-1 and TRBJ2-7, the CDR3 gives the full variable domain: KAGVTQTPRYLIKTRGQQVTLSCSPISGHRSVSWYQQTPGQGLQFLFEYFSETQRNKGNFPGRFSGRQFSNSRSEMNVSTLELGDSALYLCASSFGNYEQYFGPGTRLTVT.

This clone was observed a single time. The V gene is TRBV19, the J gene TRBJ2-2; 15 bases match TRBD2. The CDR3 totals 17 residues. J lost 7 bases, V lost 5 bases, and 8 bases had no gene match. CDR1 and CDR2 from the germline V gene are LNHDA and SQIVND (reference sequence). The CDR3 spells CASSAGLAGGPSGELFF. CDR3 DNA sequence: TGTGCCAGTAGTGCCGGACTAGCGGGAGGGCCGAGCGGGGAGCTGTTTTTT. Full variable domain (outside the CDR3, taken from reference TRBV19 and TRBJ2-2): DGGITQSPKYLFRKEGQNVTLSCEQNLNHDAMYWYRQDPGQGLRLIYYSQIVNDFQKGDIAEGYSVSREKKESFPLTVTSAQKNPTAFYLCASSAGLAGGPSGELFFGEGSRLTVL.

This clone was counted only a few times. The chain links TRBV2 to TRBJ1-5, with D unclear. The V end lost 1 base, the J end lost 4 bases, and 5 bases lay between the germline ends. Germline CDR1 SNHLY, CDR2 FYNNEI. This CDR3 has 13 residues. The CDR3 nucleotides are TGTGCCAGCAGTGAAGACTGGAATCAGCCCCAGCATTTT. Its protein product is CASSEDWNQPQHF.

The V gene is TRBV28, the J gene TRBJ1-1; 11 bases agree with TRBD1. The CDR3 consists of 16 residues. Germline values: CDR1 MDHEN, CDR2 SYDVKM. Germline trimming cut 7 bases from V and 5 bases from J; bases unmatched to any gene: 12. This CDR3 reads CASTPPGTGGRTEAFF. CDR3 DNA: TGTGCCAGCACCCCCCCGGGGACAGGGGGGAGGACTGAAGCTTTCTTT. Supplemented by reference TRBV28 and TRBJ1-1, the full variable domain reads DVKVTQSSRYLVKRTGEKVFLECVQDMDHENMFWYRQDPGLGLRLIYFSYDVKMKEKGDIPEGYSVSREKKERFSLILESASTNQTSMYLCASTPPGTGGRTEAFFGQGTRLTVV.

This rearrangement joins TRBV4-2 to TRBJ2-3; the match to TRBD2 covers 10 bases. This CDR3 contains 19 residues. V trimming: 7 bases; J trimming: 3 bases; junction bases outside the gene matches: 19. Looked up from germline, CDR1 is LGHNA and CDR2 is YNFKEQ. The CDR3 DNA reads TGTGCCAGCACCCCAAGCAACCACCTCCTAGCGGGAGTTACAGATACGCAGTATTTT. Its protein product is CASTPSNHLLAGVTDTQYF.

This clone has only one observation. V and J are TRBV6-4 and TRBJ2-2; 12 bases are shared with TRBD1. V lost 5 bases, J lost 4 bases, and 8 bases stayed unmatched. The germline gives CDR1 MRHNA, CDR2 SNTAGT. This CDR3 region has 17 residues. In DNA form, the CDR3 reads TGTGCCAGCAGTTCCGGGACAGGGGGCGCGGGCACCGGGGAGCTGTTTTTT. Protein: CASSSGTGGAGTGELFF.

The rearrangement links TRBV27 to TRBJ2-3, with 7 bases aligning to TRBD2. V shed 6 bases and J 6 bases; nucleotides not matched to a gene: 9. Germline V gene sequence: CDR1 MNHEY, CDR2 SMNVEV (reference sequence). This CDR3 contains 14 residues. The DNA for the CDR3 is TGTGCCAGCAGCGCCACCTTTAGCGGGGATACGCAGTATTTT. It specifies CASSATFSGDTQYF.